The sequence of this TCR beta chain was determined in a study of identical twins. General study points: Surplus twin overlap in beta out-of-frame sequences was less pronounced. The authors drew conclusions from cross-sectional statistical analysis rather than following the same donors.

The CDR3 contains 14 residues. After removal of 5 bases from V and 1 base from J, the junction contained 2 bases not matched to a gene. Germline V gene lookup returns CDR1 SQVTM and CDR2 ANQGSEA. As for this clonotype: Its target is not known.

MiXCR, run by TCRdb on the 5' RACE reads, gives a single entry per CDR3 protein. Here the sample spans about 530,000 distinct CDR3 sequences, approximately 20% being singletons. The same data also went into a second study, on yellow fever vaccine responses in identical twins.

Material for sequencing was CD4+ T cells sorted from blood. The sequence was collected from a young woman in good health. This chain connects TRBV29-1 to TRBJ2-2, with 9 bases aligning to TRBD1. The CDR3 DNA sequence: TGCAGCGTTAGGGGACAGGGGAACACCGGGGAGCTGTTTTTT. Protein product: CSVRGQGNTGELFF.